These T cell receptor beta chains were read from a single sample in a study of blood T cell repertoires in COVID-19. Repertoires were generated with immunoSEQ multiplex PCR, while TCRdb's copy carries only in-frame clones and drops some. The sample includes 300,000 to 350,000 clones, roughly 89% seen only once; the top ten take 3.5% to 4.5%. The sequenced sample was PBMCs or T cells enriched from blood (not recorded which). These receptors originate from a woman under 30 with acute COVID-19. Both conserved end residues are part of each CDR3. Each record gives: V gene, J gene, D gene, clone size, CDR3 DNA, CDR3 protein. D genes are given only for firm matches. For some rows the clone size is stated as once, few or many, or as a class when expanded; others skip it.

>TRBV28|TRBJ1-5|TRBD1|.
TGTGCCAGCAGTTCGATGACAGGGCGCCTTCTTTTCAATCAGCCCCAGCATTTT
CASSSMTGRLLFNQPQHF
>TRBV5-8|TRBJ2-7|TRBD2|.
TGTGCCAGCAGCTTGGGACTAGCGCCCGAGCAGTACTTC
CASSLGLAPEQYF
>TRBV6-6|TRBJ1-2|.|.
TGTGCCAGCAGTCCGGACCCCGGGGGACGGGGCTACACCTTC
CASSPDPGGRGYTF
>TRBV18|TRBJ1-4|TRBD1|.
TGTGCCAGCCCTCAGGACAGGGGTAATGAAAAACTGTTTTTT
CASPQDRGNEKLFF
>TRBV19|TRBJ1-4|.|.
TGTGCCAGTAGTATGGAGGGGATGGCGCCGACGTCAACTAATGAAAAACTGTTTTTT
CASSMEGMAPTSTNEKLFF
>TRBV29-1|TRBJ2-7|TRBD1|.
TGCAGCGTTGTTAAGGGGGCACACTACGAGCAGTACTTC
CSVVKGAHYEQYF
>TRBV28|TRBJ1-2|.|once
TGTGCCACCATAGCCCGGACGGGGTATGGCTACACCTTC
CATIARTGYGYTF
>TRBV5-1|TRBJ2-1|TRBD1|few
TGCGCCAGCAGCATGGGACAGGGGGAAAATGAGCAGTTCTTC
CASSMGQGENEQFF
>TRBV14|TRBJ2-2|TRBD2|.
TGTGCCAGCAGCCCATTAGGTAGCGGGCCTGCGAACACCGGGGAGCTGTTTTTT
CASSPLGSGPANTGELFF
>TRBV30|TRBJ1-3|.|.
TGTGCCTGGACTCGGGCTGGAAACACCATATATTTT
CAWTRAGNTIYF
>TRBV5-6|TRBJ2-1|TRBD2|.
TGTGCCAGCGCGATAGCGGGTTCCCTTGTCTACAATGAGCAGTTCTTC
CASAIAGSLVYNEQFF
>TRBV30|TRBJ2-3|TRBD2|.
TGTGCCTGGAGACTAGCGGGAGTGTTAGATACGCAGTATTTT
CAWRLAGVLDTQYF
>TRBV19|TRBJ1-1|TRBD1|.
TGTGCCAGTAGTATTTGGCCTACAGGGGCCGGGCCTGAAGCTTTCTTT
CASSIWPTGAGPEAFF
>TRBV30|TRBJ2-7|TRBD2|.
TGTGCCTGGAGTCCTAGGGCTAGCGGGATGTACGAGCAGTACTTC
CAWSPRASGMYEQYF
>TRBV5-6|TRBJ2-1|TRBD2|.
TGTGCCAGCAGCGCAGGACTAGCGGGAGGGGGAACCTACAATGAGCAGTTCTTC
CASSAGLAGGGTYNEQFF
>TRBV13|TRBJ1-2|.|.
TGTGCCAGCAGCCCCTGGTTGGAGGCTGGCTATGGCTACACCTTC
CASSPWLEAGYGYTF
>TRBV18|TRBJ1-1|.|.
TGTGCCAGCCTCACCGGGGGGGTAATGAACACTGAAGCTTTCTTT
CASLTGGVMNTEAFF
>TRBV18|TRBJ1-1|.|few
TGTGCCAGCTCAATAGAACGGACTGAAGCTTTCTTT
CASSIERTEAFF
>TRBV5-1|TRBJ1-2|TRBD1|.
TGCGCCAGCAGCTCGGACAGGGCCTATGGCTACACCTTC
CASSSDRAYGYTF
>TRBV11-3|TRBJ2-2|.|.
TGTGCCAGCAGCTCAACACGTGCAGGTCTCAACACCGGGGAGCTGTTTTTT
CASSSTRAGLNTGELFF
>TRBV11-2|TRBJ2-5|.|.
TGTGCCAGCAGCCTAAAGGAGACCCAGTACTTC
CASSLKETQYF
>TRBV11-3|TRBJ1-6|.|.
TGTGCCAGCAGCTTAGAAGCGGGCTCACCCCTCCACTTT
CASSLEAGSPLHF
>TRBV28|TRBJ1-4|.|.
TGTGCCAGCATGACGGGGGTCCGAAAACTGTTTTTT
CASMTGVRKLFF
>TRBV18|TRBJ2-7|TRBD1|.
TGTGCCAGCTCACGAGACAGGGAAGGACCGTACTTC
CASSRDREGPYF
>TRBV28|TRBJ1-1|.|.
TGTGCCAGCACCTCCCATATCGGCCCAGGGAACACTGAAGCTTTCTTT
CASTSHIGPGNTEAFF
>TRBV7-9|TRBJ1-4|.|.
TGTGCCAGCAGCTCTGGGCTCTCAGAAAAACTGTTTTTT
CASSSGLSEKLFF
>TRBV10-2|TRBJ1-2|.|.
TGCGCCAGCAAGGGGGGAGGGGCTGACTATGGCTACACCTTC
CASKGGGADYGYTF
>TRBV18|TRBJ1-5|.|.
TGTGCCAGCTCACGAGTCTCAGGGCAGCCCCAGCATTTT
CASSRVSGQPQHF
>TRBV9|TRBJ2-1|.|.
TGTGCCAGCAGCGTAGAGGACAGCTCCTACAATGAGCAGTTCTTC
CASSVEDSSYNEQFF
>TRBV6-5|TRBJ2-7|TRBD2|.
TGTGCCAGCAGTTCTTTAGCGGGACGGCTTGGCGAGCAGTACTTC
CASSSLAGRLGEQYF
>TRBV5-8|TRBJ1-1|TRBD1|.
TGTGCCAGCAGCTTCGAGCAGGGGGCCGCGGGGCGGTCTGAAGCTTTCTTT
CASSFEQGAAGRSEAFF
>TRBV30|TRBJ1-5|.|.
TGTGCCTGGGGGGGAGGCGGTGCCTCCCTAGGGCCCCAGCATTTT
CAWGGGGASLGPQHF
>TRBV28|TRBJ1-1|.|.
TGTGCCAGCCAGTACGGGGGGGTGAACACTGAAGCTTTCTTT
CASQYGGVNTEAFF
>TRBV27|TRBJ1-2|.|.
TGTGCCGTCGTACCGGGGAGTGTGCTCGGCTACACCTTC
CAVVPGSVLGYTF
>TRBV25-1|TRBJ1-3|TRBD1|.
TGTGCCAGCGGTAAAACAGGGGCCGGAAACACCATATATTTT
CASGKTGAGNTIYF
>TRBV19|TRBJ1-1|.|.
TGTGCCAGTAGTGTCGGACGGGGAATGAACACTGAAGCTTTCTTT
CASSVGRGMNTEAFF
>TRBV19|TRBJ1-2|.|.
TGTGCCAGTAGTCCGCGGGGGGGCCCCTATGGCTACACCTTC
CASSPRGGPYGYTF
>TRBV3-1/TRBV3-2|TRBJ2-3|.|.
TGTGCCAGCAGCCTGGAGGGCACAGATACGCAGTATTTT
CASSLEGTDTQYF
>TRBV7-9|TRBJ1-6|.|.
TGTGCCACCGATGAACAGGTTAATTCACCCCTCCACTTT
CATDEQVNSPLHF
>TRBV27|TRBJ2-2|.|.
TGTGCCAGCAGTTTATATCCAGATAGGGGGACCGGGGAGCTGTTTTTT
CASSLYPDRGTGELFF
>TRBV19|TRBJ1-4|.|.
TGTGCCAGTAGTATAGGGCAGGCGACTAATGAAAAACTGTTTTTT
CASSIGQATNEKLFF
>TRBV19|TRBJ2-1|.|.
TGTGCCAGTAGTATAGAAGGGAGCTCCTACAATGAGCAGTTCTTC
CASSIEGSSYNEQFF
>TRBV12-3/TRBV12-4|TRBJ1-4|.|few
TGTGCCAGCAGCAACTACGGCGGTGAAAAACTGTTTTTT
CASSNYGGEKLFF
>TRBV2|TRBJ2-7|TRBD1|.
TGTGCCAGCAGGGATGGGACAGGGAAGATCTACGAGCAGTACTTC
CASRDGTGKIYEQYF
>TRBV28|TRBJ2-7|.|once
TGTGCCAGCAGTTCAAACTCCTACGAGCAGTACTTC
CASSSNSYEQYF
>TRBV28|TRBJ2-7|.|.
TGTGCCAGCAGGGGGACATCCTACGAGCAGTACTTC
CASRGTSYEQYF